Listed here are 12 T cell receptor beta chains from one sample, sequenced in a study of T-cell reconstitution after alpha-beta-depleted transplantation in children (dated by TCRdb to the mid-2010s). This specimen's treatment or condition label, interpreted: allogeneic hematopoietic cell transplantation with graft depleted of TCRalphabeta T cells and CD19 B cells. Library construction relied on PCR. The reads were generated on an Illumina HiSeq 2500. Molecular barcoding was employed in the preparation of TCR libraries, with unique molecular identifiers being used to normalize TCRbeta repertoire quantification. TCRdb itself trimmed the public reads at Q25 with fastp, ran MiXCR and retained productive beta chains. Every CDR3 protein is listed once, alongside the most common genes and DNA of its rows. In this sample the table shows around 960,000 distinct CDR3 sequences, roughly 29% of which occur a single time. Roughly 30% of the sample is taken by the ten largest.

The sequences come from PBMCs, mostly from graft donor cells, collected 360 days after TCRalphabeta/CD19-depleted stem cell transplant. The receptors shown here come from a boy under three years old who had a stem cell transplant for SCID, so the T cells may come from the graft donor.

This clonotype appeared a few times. CDR3 sequence (DNA): TGTGCCAGCAGCCAAGAGGGGCCCTTCCAGTACTTC. It translates to CASSQEGPFQYF. The V call is TRBV4-2, the J call TRBJ2-7; D is possibly TRBD1 (5 bases). The CDR3 totals 12 residues. Trimming cost V 0 bases and J 10 bases, with 10 bases left between them. CDR1 and CDR2 (germline): LGHNA, YNFKEQ.

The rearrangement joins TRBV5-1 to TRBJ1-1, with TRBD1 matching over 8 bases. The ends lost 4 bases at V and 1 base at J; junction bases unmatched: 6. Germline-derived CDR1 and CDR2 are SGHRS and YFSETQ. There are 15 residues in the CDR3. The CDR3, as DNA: TGCGCCAGCAGCGATAGGACAGGGACGAACACTGAAGCTTTCTTT. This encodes CASSDRTGTNTEAFF. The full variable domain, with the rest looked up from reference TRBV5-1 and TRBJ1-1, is KAGVTQTPRYLIKTRGQQVTLSCSPISGHRSVSWYQQTPGQGLQFLFEYFSETQRNKGNFPGRFSGRQFSNSRSEMNVSTLELGDSALYLCASSDRTGTNTEAFFGQGTRLTVV.

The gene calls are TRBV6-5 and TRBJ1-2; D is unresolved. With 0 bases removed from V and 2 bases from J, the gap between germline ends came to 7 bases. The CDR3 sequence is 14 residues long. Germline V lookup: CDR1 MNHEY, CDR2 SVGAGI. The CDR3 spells CASSYSMGNYGYTF. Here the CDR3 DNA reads TGTGCCAGCAGTTACTCGATGGGAAACTATGGCTACACCTTC.

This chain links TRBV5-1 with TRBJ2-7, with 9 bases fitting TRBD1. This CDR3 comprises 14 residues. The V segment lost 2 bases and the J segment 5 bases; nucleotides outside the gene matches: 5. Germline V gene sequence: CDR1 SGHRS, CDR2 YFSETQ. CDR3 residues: CASSFGQGWHEQYF. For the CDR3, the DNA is TGCGCCAGCAGCTTCGGACAGGGGTGGCACGAGCAGTACTTC. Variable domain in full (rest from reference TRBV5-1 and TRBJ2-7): KAGVTQTPRYLIKTRGQQVTLSCSPISGHRSVSWYQQTPGQGLQFLFEYFSETQRNKGNFPGRFSGRQFSNSRSEMNVSTLELGDSALYLCASSFGQGWHEQYFGPGTRLTVT.

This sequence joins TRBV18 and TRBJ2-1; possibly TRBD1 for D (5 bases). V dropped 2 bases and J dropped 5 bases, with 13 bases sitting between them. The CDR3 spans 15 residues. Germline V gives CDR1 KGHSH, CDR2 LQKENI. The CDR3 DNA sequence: TGTGCCAGCTCACCAGTGGTCCAGGGCAACAATGAGCAGTTCTTC. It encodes CASSPVVQGNNEQFF.

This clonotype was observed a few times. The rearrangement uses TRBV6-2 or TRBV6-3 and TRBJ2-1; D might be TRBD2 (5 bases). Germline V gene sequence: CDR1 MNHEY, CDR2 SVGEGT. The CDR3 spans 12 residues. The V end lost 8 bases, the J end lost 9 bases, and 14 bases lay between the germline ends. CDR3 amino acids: CASGLEGGEQFF. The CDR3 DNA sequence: TGTGCCAGCGGCCTCGAGGGTGGTGAGCAGTTCTTC.

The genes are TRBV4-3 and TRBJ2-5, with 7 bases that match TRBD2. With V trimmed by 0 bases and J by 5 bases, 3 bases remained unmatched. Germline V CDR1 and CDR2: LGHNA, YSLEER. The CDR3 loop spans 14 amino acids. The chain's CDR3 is CASSQDLGGETQYF. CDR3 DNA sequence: TGCGCCAGCAGCCAAGACTTGGGAGGGGAGACCCAGTACTTC.

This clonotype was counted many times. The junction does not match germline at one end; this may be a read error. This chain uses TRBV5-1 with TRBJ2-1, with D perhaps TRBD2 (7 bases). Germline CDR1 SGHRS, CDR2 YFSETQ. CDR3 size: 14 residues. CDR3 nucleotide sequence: TGTGCCAGCAGTTCGGGGGGCCCCTACAATGAGCAGTTCTTC. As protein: CASSSGGPYNEQFF.

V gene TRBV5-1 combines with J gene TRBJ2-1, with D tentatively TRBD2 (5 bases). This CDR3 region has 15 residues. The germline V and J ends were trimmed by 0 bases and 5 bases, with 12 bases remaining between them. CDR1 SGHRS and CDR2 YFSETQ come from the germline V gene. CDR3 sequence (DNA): TGCGCCAGCAGCTTGGACGGACTTAGAAACAATGAGCAGTTCTTC. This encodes CASSLDGLRNNEQFF.

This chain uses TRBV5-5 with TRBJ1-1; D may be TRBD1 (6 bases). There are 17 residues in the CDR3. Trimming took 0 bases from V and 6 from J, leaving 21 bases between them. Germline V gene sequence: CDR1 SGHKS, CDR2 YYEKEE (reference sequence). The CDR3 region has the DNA TGTGCCAGCAGCTTGGTTGTTTATGGGGGCAGGCTGTCTGAAGCTTTCTTT. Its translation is CASSLVVYGGRLSEAFF.

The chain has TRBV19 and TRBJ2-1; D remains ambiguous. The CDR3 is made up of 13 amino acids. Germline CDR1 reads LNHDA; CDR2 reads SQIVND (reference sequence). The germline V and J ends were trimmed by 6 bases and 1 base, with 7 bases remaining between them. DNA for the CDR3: TGTGCCAGTAGACAGCAATCCTACAATGAGCAGTTCTTC. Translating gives CASRQQSYNEQFF.

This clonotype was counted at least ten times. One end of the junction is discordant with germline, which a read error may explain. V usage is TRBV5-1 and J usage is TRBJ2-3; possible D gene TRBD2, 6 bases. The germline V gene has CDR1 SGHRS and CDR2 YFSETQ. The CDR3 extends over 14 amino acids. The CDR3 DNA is TGTGCCAGCAGCTTAGGCGGGGGCACAGATACGCAGTATTTT. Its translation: CASSLGGGTDTQYF.